This entry is about one TCR beta chain. TCRdb ran MiXCR on the 5' RACE reads and lists one entry per CDR3 protein. The sample yields 250,000 to 400,000 distinct CDR3 sequences, 13% to 15% seen once. The data stem from a study of T-cell memory formation after mild COVID-19. The CDR3 spans 13 residues. Trimming took 7 bases from V and 3 from J, leaving 12 bases between them. CDR1 and CDR2 (germline): MNHNS, SASEGT. The sequenced sample was PBMCs or a T cell subset sorted from them (not recorded which). The clonotype originates from a man aged 18 to 35 who had mild COVID-19 (a few samples of this study predate the infection). Cell type and time point are not known. The rearrangement joins TRBV6-1 to TRBJ1-1; TRBD1 might be the D (5 bases). This chain's CDR3 is CASTEDSYTEAFF. Here the CDR3 DNA reads TGTGCCAGCACCGAAGACAGTTACACTGAAGCTTTCTTT.